This T cell receptor (beta chain) was recorded in a study of radiation and T cells in renal cell carcinoma. This clone was seen a single time. Antigen unknown. Looked up from germline, CDR1 is SGHRS and CDR2 is YFSETQ. The CDR3 extends over 19 amino acids. The ends lost 0 bases at V and 2 bases at J; junction bases unmatched: 8. Study outcomes and limitations: From baseline, blood top tumor clonotypes peaked at 2 weeks post-radiation. Baseline intratumoral clonotype presence is unknown without pretreatment biopsies.

Time point denoted: baseline pretreatment blood. Treatment of the sample: 15 Gy SBRT to primary tumor, nephrectomy 4 weeks later. Radiation-treated patients gave blood at baseline, week 2 and week 4. The tumor was a clear cell renal cell carcinoma. Produced via immunoSEQ multiplex PCR; TCRdb's table is partial and in-frame only. Here the sample spans roughly 130,000 clones, approximately 91% being singletons. The clonotype was recovered from a woman aged 50 to 60 with renal cell carcinoma. The V gene is TRBV5-1, the J gene TRBJ2-3; 14 bases agree with TRBD2. The sequencing here drew on blood, taken from a patient whose treatment included radiotherapy and nephrectomy. CDR3 amino acids: CASSLVRGTSGRDTDTQYF. CDR3 bases: TGCGCCAGCAGCTTGGTGCGGGGGACTAGCGGGAGAGACACAGATACGCAGTATTTT.